This T cell receptor beta chain comes out of a study of tumor T cells in aggressive B-cell lymphoma (dated by TCRdb to 2015 to 2018). This clone was found once. There is no known antigen for this receptor. The sample holds no much larger clone one base away, and base qualities are not on file. CDR1 and CDR2 (LGHNA, YSLEER) derive from the germline V gene. Its CDR3 holds 15 amino acids, cysteine through phenylalanine. Kept here is only the CDR3 DNA, which spans 45 bases and is read in frame from base 1. Compared with germline, V lacks 2 bases and J lacks 7 bases; bases without a gene match: 10. The library was built by means of the immunoSEQ multiplex PCR assay. Imported from immuneACCESS, the table was reduced by TCRdb to in-frame sequences with V and J called. These copies leave out some clones; in studies compared against another copy, an unresolved V gene accounts for under half, and the cause of the remainder is not known. A total of 4,500 to 5,500 clones appear in this sample, roughly 94% of them only once. The leading ten clones occupy less than 4.5% of the sample.

This chain joins TRBV4-3 to TRBJ2-7, and 8 bases in between align with TRBD1. Material for sequencing was tumor tissue. The sequence was obtained from an adult with diffuse large B cell lymphoma. The DNA is as follows: TGCGCCAGCAGCCAATATAGACAGGGGCAAGGTGAGCAGTACTTC. Protein translation: CASSQYRQGQGEQYF.